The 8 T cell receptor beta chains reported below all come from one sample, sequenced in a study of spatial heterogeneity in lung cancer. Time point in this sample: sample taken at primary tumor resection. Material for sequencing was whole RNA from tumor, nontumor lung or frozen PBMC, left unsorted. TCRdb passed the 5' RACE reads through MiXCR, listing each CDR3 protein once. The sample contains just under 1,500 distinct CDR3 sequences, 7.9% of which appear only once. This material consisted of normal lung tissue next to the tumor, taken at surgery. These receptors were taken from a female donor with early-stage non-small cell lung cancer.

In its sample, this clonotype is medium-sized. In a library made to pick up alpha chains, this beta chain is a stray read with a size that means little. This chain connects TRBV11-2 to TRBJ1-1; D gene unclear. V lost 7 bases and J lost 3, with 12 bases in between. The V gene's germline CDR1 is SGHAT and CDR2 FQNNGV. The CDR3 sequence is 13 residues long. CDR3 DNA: TGTGCCAGCACCATGGAAGTACACACTGAAGCTTTCTTT. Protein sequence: CASTMEVHTEAFF.

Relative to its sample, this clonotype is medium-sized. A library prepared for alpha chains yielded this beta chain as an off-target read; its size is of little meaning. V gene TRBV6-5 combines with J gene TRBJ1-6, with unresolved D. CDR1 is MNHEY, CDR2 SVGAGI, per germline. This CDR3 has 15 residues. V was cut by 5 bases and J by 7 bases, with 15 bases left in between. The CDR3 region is CASSRLGPENSPLHF. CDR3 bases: TGTGCCAGCAGTCGACTAGGACCAGAAAATTCACCCCTCCACTTT.

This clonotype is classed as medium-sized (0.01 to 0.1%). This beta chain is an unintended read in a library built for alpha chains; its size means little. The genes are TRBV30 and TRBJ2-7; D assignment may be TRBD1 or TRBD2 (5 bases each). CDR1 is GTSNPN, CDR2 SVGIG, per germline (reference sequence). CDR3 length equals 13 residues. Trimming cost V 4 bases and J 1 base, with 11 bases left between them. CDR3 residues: CAWNIWGSYEQYF. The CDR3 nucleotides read TGTGCCTGGAACATCTGGGGGTCCTACGAGCAGTACTTC.

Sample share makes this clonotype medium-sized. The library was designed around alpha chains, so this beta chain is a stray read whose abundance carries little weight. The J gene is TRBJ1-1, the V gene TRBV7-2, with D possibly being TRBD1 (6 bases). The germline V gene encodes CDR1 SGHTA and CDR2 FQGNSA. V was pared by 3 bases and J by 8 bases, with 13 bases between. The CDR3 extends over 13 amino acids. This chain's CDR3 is CASSFRGKGEAFF. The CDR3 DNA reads TGTGCCAGCAGCTTCAGGGGAAAGGGCGAAGCTTTCTTT.

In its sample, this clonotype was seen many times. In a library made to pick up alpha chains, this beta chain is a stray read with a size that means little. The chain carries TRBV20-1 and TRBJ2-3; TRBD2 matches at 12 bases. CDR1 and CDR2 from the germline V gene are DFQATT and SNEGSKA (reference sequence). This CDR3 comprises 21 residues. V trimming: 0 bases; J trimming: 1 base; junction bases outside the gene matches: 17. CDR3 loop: CSAREQTSGREAAHRTDTQYF. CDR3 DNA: TGCAGTGCTAGAGAGCAGACTAGCGGGAGAGAGGCTGCACACCGCACAGATACGCAGTATTTT.

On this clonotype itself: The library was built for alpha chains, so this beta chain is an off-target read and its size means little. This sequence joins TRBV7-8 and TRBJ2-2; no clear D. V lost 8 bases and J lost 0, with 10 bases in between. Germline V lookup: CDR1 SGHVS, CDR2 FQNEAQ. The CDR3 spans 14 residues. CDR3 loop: CASAHFTNTGELFF. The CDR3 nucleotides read TGTGCCAGCGCACACTTTACGAACACCGGGGAGCTGTTTTTT.

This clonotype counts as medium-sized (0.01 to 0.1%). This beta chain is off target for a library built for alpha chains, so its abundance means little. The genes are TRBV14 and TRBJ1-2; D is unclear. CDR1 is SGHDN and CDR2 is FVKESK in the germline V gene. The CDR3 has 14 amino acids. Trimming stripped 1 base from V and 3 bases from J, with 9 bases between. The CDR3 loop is CASSQAVQDYGYTF. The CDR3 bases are TGTGCCAGCAGCCAAGCCGTCCAGGACTATGGCTACACCTTC.

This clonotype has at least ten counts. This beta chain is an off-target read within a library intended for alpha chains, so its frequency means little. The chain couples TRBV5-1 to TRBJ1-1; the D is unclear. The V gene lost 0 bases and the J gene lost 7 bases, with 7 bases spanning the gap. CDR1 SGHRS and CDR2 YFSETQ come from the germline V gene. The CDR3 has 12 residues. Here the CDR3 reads CASSLAGNEAFF. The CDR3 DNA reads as TGCGCCAGCAGCTTGGCTGGCAATGAAGCTTTCTTT.